The rows below give T cell receptor beta chains drawn from one sample of a study of vaccination effects on CD4 cells after COVID-19. Clones were sequenced by immunoSEQ multiplex PCR, and TCRdb holds only the in-frame ones, with some missing. The sample includes 25,000 to 35,000 clones, around 70% of them seen just once. These receptors' targets are unknown. Sequencing used CD4+ T cells from PBMCs cultured with HCoV-NL63 spike peptides, obtained after COVID-19 vaccination. These TCRs come from a human donor who received a COVID-19 vaccine. Each CDR3 is given with its conserved first and last residue. A D gene is named only where the DNA matches it firmly. A row's size may be missing; if present it is once, few, many or a size class.

size	V	J	D	CDR3	DNA
once	TRBV2	TRBJ2-3	TRBD2	CASRRGTSGRATDTQYF	TGTGCCAGCAGGAGAGGGACTAGCGGGAGGGCAACAGATACGCAGTATTTT
.	TRBV7-8	TRBJ2-7	TRBD1	CASSSRPGGYEQYF	TGTGCCAGCAGCTCGCGTCCAGGGGGATACGAGCAGTACTTC
once	TRBV2	TRBJ1-4	TRBD1	CASREGQGYEKLFF	TGTGCCAGCAGAGAAGGACAGGGGTACGAAAAACTGTTTTTT
.	TRBV10-3	TRBJ2-3	.	CAISASSTDTQYF	TGTGCCATCAGTGCCTCTAGCACAGATACGCAGTATTTT
.	TRBV25-1	TRBJ2-5	TRBD1	CASSEAGTGMRETQYF	TGTGCCAGCAGTGAAGCCGGGACAGGGATGCGGGAGACCCAGTACTTC
.	TRBV25-1	TRBJ1-1	.	CASSETTGRGAFF	TGTGCCAGCAGTGAGACGACAGGCCGCGGAGCTTTCTTT
few	TRBV19	TRBJ1-2	.	CASSRVFRGDGYTF	TGTGCCAGTAGCCGGGTATTCAGGGGTGATGGCTACACCTTC
.	TRBV11-2	TRBJ1-1	.	CASTQTDPNTEAFF	TGTGCCAGCACCCAGACAGACCCTAACACTGAAGCTTTCTTT
.	TRBV7-8	TRBJ2-4	TRBD2	CASSLAPSGAKNIQYF	TGTGCCAGCAGCTTAGCACCTAGCGGAGCCAAAAACATTCAGTACTTC
.	TRBV27	TRBJ2-1	.	CASSLSRIANEQFF	TGTGCCAGCAGTTTATCGCGGATAGCAAATGAGCAGTTCTTC
few	TRBV24-1	TRBJ1-1	.	CATSDPGTGNSEAFF	TGTGCCACCAGTGATCCCGGGACGGGAAACTCTGAAGCTTTCTTT
.	TRBV19	TRBJ2-1	.	CASSTLSIVRGRNEQFF	TGTGCCAGTAGTACCCTTTCAATCGTCAGGGGCCGGAATGAGCAGTTCTTC
.	TRBV18	TRBJ2-3	.	CASSPRANSIGTDTQYF	TGTGCCAGCTCACCCAGGGCCAATTCCATCGGGACAGATACGCAGTATTTT
.	TRBV18	TRBJ1-4	.	CASSPTATNEKLFF	TGTGCCAGCTCACCAACAGCAACTAATGAAAAACTGTTTTTT
.	TRBV6-6	TRBJ1-1	TRBD1	CASRRDRRNTEAFF	TGTGCCAGCAGAAGGGACAGGAGGAACACTGAAGCTTTCTTT
.	TRBV7-2	TRBJ2-5	TRBD2	CASSSQRGWGETQYF	TGTGCCAGCAGCTCACAGCGGGGGTGGGGAGAGACCCAGTACTTC
.	TRBV24-1	TRBJ1-1	.	CATSLGGGRNTEAFF	TGTGCCACCAGTCTGGGGGGGGGTCGGAACACTGAAGCTTTCTTT
few	TRBV2	TRBJ1-1	.	CASSDAAGYVLEAFF	TGTGCCAGCAGTGATGCGGCAGGCTACGTACTTGAAGCTTTCTTT
.	TRBV3-1/TRBV3-2	TRBJ2-7	.	CASSQRWPRRQYF	TGTGCCAGCAGCCAAAGGTGGCCGCGGCGGCAGTACTTC
.	TRBV4-1	TRBJ2-2	TRBD2	CASSSSGGETGELFF	TGCGCCAGCAGCTCCAGCGGGGGGGAGACCGGGGAGCTGTTTTTT
.	TRBV3-1/TRBV3-2	TRBJ1-1	.	CASRNGGSNTEAFF	TGTGCCAGCAGAAACGGGGGGTCTAACACTGAAGCTTTCTTT
few	TRBV28	TRBJ1-5	TRBD1	CASSLGTGSQPQHF	TGTGCCAGCAGTTTAGGGACAGGGTCTCAGCCCCAGCATTTT
.	TRBV9	TRBJ2-7	.	CASSVGGRGPYEQYF	TGTGCCAGCAGCGTAGGGGGACGGGGCCCCTACGAGCAGTACTTC
.	TRBV27	TRBJ2-7	.	CASSRTAKGEQYF	TGTGCCAGCAGTCGGACGGCTAAGGGGGAGCAGTACTTC
.	TRBV28	TRBJ1-5	.	CASSLLRRGVIVRNQPQHF	TGTGCCAGCAGTTTATTGAGGAGGGGCGTGATTGTGCGCAATCAGCCCCAGCATTTT
once	TRBV19	TRBJ2-5	TRBD1	CASSAIDRGRETQYF	TGTGCCAGTAGCGCCATAGACAGGGGGCGAGAGACCCAGTACTTC
.	TRBV3-1/TRBV3-2	TRBJ2-7	.	CASSQLPYEQYF	TGTGCCAGCAGCCAACTCCCCTACGAGCAGTACTTC
.	TRBV6-5	TRBJ2-3	.	CASTANFPSAYF	TGTGCCAGCACCGCGAACTTCCCTAGCGCCTATTTT
.	TRBV3-1/TRBV3-2	TRBJ1-5	.	CASSQSGLQPQHF	TGTGCCAGCAGCCAATCCGGGCTCCAGCCCCAGCATTTT
.	TRBV5-1	TRBJ2-3	.	CASSLIGGSSTDTQYF	TGCGCCAGCAGCTTGATAGGAGGGTCTAGCACAGATACGCAGTATTTT
.	TRBV7-9	TRBJ1-1	.	CASSLGGEAFF	TGTGCCAGCAGCTTAGGGGGGGAAGCTTTCTTT
once	TRBV6-5	TRBJ1-2	.	CASSAVAAFNYGYTF	TGTGCCAGCAGCGCTGTGGCAGCCTTTAACTATGGCTACACCTTC
.	TRBV2	TRBJ2-1	.	CASTGAGDNEQFF	TGTGCCAGCACCGGGGCCGGTGACAATGAGCAGTTCTTC
.	TRBV29-1	TRBJ2-4	TRBD1	CSGETGGNIQYF	TGCAGCGGGGAGACAGGGGGTAACATTCAGTACTTC
.	TRBV5-1	TRBJ2-2	.	CASSLGTVGELFF	TGCGCCAGCAGCTTGGGGACAGTCGGGGAGCTGTTTTTT
.	TRBV11-1	TRBJ2-7	TRBD1	CASSATHHRGEQYF	TGTGCCAGCAGCGCGACCCATCACAGGGGCGAGCAGTACTTC
.	TRBV6-6	TRBJ2-1	.	CASSPLSYNEQFF	TGTGCCAGCAGCCCTCTTTCCTACAATGAGCAGTTCTTC
.	TRBV6-5	TRBJ2-7	TRBD2	CASSLALAGAYEQYF	TGTGCCAGCAGTCTCGCCCTAGCGGGGGCCTACGAGCAGTACTTC
.	TRBV5-1	TRBJ1-3	TRBD1	CASSLAQGINTIYF	TGCGCCAGCAGCTTGGCACAGGGGATAAACACCATATATTTT
.	TRBV6-5	TRBJ2-5	.	CASSYGWQGNRETQYF	TGTGCCAGCAGTTACGGGTGGCAGGGCAACAGAGAGACCCAGTACTTC
few	TRBV4-1	TRBJ2-7	.	CASSGRGRFSSYEQYF	TGCGCCAGCAGCGGTCGCGGCCGGTTTAGCTCCTACGAGCAGTACTTC
once	TRBV11-2	TRBJ1-6	TRBD1	CASSRMGQYNSPLHF	TGTGCCAGCAGCCGAATGGGACAGTATAATTCACCCCTCCACTTT
.	TRBV7-2	TRBJ2-7	.	CASSLGSTGLAYEQYF	TGTGCCAGCAGCTTAGGGTCTACGGGATTAGCCTACGAGCAGTACTTC
few	TRBV5-1	TRBJ1-1	TRBD1	CASSWDRANTEAFF	TGCGCCAGCAGCTGGGACAGGGCAAACACTGAAGCTTTCTTT
medium-sized	TRBV5-1	TRBJ2-3	TRBD2	CASSLTSGTPADTQYF	TGCGCCAGCAGCTTGACCAGCGGGACCCCCGCAGATACGCAGTATTTT
.	TRBV2	TRBJ1-2	TRBD1	CASSGTGFGYGYTF	TGTGCCAGCAGTGGGACAGGATTTGGCTATGGCTACACCTTC
.	TRBV10-3	TRBJ1-3	TRBD1	CAISENRGPGNTIYF	TGTGCCATCAGTGAGAACAGGGGGCCAGGAAACACCATATATTTT
.	TRBV7-8	TRBJ2-2	TRBD1	CASSLVSQGVHGELFF	TGTGCCAGCAGCTTAGTTTCCCAGGGGGTGCACGGGGAGCTGTTTTTT